Shown below are 27 T cell receptor beta chains from a single sample sequenced in a study of T cell responses to AZD1222 COVID-19 vaccine. The protocol was immunoSEQ multiplex PCR, while the TCRdb copy is restricted to in-frame clones and leaves out a portion. The sample yields some 130,000 clones, 80% to 90% seen once. The source material was peripheral blood, sampled on day 0 of MenACWY control vaccination. These receptors were collected from an adult in good health.

This chain uses TRBV19 with TRBJ2-5; 8 nucleotides align to TRBD1. V shed 4 bases and J 3 bases; nucleotides not matched to a gene: 7. Germline V gene data show CDR1 as LNHDA and CDR2 as SQIVND (reference sequence). This CDR3 is 15 amino acids long. In DNA form, the CDR3 reads TGTGCCAGTAGTAATCGGGACAGGAAGAAAGAGACCCAGTACTTC. As protein: CASSNRDRKKETQYF.

The rearrangement uses TRBV21-1 and TRBJ2-1. TRBV21-1 is a pseudogene. This CDR3 spans 15 amino acids. DNA of the CDR3: TGTGCCAGCAGCAATCTGGGTCGCAGTTGGGATGAGCAGTTCTTC. Its translation: CASSNLGRSWDEQFF.

This CDR3 reads CASSLLRDINEKLFF. In DNA, the CDR3 is TGTGCCAGCAGCTTGCTACGGGACATTAATGAAAAACTGTTTTTT. V and J are TRBV5-8 and TRBJ1-4; tentative D call: TRBD1 (6 bases). The V end lost 1 base, the J end lost 4 bases, and 11 bases lay between the germline ends. CDR1 and CDR2 (germline): SGHTS, YDEGEE. This CDR3 contains 15 residues.

The chain employs TRBV7-2 and TRBJ2-6; D is possibly TRBD1 (6 bases). With 5 bases removed from V and 4 bases from J, the gap between germline ends came to 21 bases. Germline V gene sequence: CDR1 SGHTA, CDR2 FQGNSA. The CDR3 consists of 18 residues. The CDR3 DNA reads as TGTGCCAGCAGCCCCATTCCAGGGGCGGGTATCGGGGCCAACGTCCTGACTTTC. Translating gives CASSPIPGAGIGANVLTF.

This clone was counted once. The chain combines TRBV28 with TRBJ1-1; D is possibly TRBD1 (5 bases). Germline V CDR1 and CDR2: MDHEN, SYDVKM. The germline V and J ends were trimmed by 1 base and 7 bases, with 7 bases remaining between them. The CDR3 is made up of 12 amino acids. The CDR3 DNA reads TGTGCCAGCAGTTTATCAGGGAATGAAGCTTTCTTT. Amino acid sequence: CASSLSGNEAFF.

This chain joins TRBV3-1 (or the pseudogene TRBV3-2) and TRBJ1-2; 8 positions agree with TRBD1. Germline V gene lookup returns CDR1 LGHDT and CDR2 YNNKEL (reference sequence). CDR3 length equals 15 residues. Trimming removed 5 bases from V and 2 bases from J; junction bases left unmatched: 7. The DNA for the CDR3 is TGTGCCAGCAGCTTAAGGAGGACAGGGAACTATGGCTACACCTTC. Translation: CASSLRRTGNYGYTF.

The genes are TRBV6-5 and TRBJ1-1; D call uncertain. Per the germline V gene, CDR1 is MNHEY and CDR2 is SVGAGI. Deletions cut 0 bases from V and 5 bases from J, with 13 bases between. The CDR3 loop spans 15 amino acids. The CDR3 DNA reads TGTGCCAGCAGTTACTCTAACCCAAGGGCGACTGAAGCTTTCTTT. Its protein is CASSYSNPRATEAFF.

The chain joins TRBV27 to TRBJ2-7, with a possible D match to TRBD2 (5 bases). The ends were cut back, 5 bases at V and 3 bases at J, with 11 bases in the middle. The length of the CDR3 is 13 residues. Germline CDR1 MNHEY, CDR2 SMNVEV (reference sequence). The CDR3 reads CASSPGEGYEQYF. CDR3 DNA sequence: TGTGCCAGCAGTCCTGGCGAGGGCTACGAGCAGTACTTC.

The chain is built from TRBV11-2 and TRBJ2-1; D might be TRBD1 or TRBD2, each matching 6 bases. The CDR3 is made up of 16 amino acids. The V end lost 2 bases, the J end lost 6 bases, and 17 bases lay between the germline ends. The germline gives CDR1 SGHAT, CDR2 FQNNGV. CDR3 in DNA: TGTGCCAGCAGCTTATTCGGAGGGGGACTCCCCAATGAGCAGTTCTTC. Encoded protein: CASSLFGGGLPNEQFF. Variable domain in full (rest from reference TRBV11-2 and TRBJ2-1): EAGVAQSPRYKIIEKRQSVAFWCNPISGHATLYWYQQILGQGPKLLIQFQNNGVVDDSQLPKDRFSAERLKGVDSTLKIQPAKLEDSAVYLCASSLFGGGLPNEQFFGPGTRLTVL.

The chain combines TRBV9 with TRBJ1-5, with 9 positions matching TRBD1. The CDR3 has 14 residues. J gave up 4 bases and V 3 bases, and 2 bases lay outside the gene matches. The germline gives CDR1 SGDLS, CDR2 YYNGEE. The DNA for the CDR3 is TGTGCCAGCAGCGCCGGGACAGGGAATCAGCCCCAGCATTTT. This gives the protein CASSAGTGNQPQHF.

This clone was picked up one time. The chain links TRBV5-1 to TRBJ2-3, with 7 bases lining up with TRBD1. This CDR3 is built from 15 residues. V lost 0 bases and J lost 2; bases outside the gene matches: 3. CDR1 is SGHRS, CDR2 YFSETQ, per germline. CDR3 bases: TGCGCCAGCAGCTTGGGGCAGGGGGTCACAGATACGCAGTATTTT. Its protein product is CASSLGQGVTDTQYF.

This rearrangement joins TRBV19 to TRBJ1-1; the match to TRBD1 covers 8 bases. The junction had 9 bases not matched to a gene; V was cut back by 4 bases and J by 2 bases. CDR1 is LNHDA and CDR2 is SQIVND in the germline V gene (reference sequence). This CDR3 region has 16 residues. The chain's CDR3 is CASSKRTGNGNTEAFF. In DNA, the CDR3 is TGTGCCAGTAGTAAAAGGACAGGGAACGGCAACACTGAAGCTTTCTTT.

V is TRBV28 and J is TRBJ2-3; D remains ambiguous. Germline values: CDR1 MDHEN, CDR2 SYDVKM. Deletions cut 3 bases from V and 5 bases from J, with 6 bases between. CDR3 length equals 12 residues. Here the CDR3 DNA reads TGTGCCAGCAGTTTGGCCGTAGATACGCAGTATTTT. Translated: CASSLAVDTQYF. The whole variable domain, remainder taken from reference TRBV28 and TRBJ2-3, is DVKVTQSSRYLVKRTGEKVFLECVQDMDHENMFWYRQDPGLGLRLIYFSYDVKMKEKGDIPEGYSVSREKKERFSLILESASTNQTSMYLCASSLAVDTQYFGPGTRLTVL.

The V and J genes are TRBV21-1 and TRBJ2-1; TRBD1 is the table's D call, not checked against the DNA. TRBV21-1 is an annotated pseudogene. The CDR3 loop spans 15 amino acids. The CDR3 DNA reads TGTGCCAGCAGCCGGTACAGGGGGCGCAGAGGTGAGCAGTTCTTC. Its protein product is CASSRYRGRRGEQFF.

The CDR3 nucleotides are TGTGCCAGCAGTTACTTCACGCGGCCACAAGAGACCCAGTACTTC. This sequence encodes CASSYFTRPQETQYF. The rearrangement uses TRBV6-6 and TRBJ2-5; D unclear. Looked up from germline, CDR1 is MNHNY and CDR2 is SVGAGI (reference sequence). The CDR3 runs to 15 residues. Between the trimmed V and J ends, which lost 1 base and 2 bases, there was a span of 11 bases.

This chain links TRBV5-6 with TRBJ2-1, with 14 bases fitting TRBD2. J was trimmed by 0 bases and V by 6 bases; bases with no gene match: 8. The germline gives CDR1 SGHDT, CDR2 YYEEEE. The CDR3 is 18 residues long. The DNA of the CDR3 is TGTGCCAGCACCCCGGGACTAGCGGGAGTCAACTCCTACAATGAGCAGTTCTTC. This gives the protein CASTPGLAGVNSYNEQFF. The variable domain in full, completed from reference TRBV5-6 and TRBJ2-1, reads DAGVTQSPTHLIKTRGQQVTLRCSPKSGHDTVSWYQQALGQGPQFIFQYYEEEERQRGNFPDRFSGHQFPNYSSELNVNALLLGDSALYLCASTPGLAGVNSYNEQFFGPGTRLTVL.

V usage is TRBV6-5 and J usage is TRBJ2-5, with a possible D match to TRBD1 (5 bases). The CDR3 sequence is 13 residues long. Germline CDR1 MNHEY, CDR2 SVGAGI. The germline V and J ends were trimmed by 6 bases and 6 bases, with 14 bases remaining between them. The CDR3 sequence is CASRKGQIQTQYF. CDR3 nucleotides: TGTGCCAGCAGAAAAGGACAAATCCAGACCCAGTACTTC.

The count of this clone is one. The chain couples TRBV30 to TRBJ2-7; D possibly corresponds to TRBD2 (5 bases). V was clipped by 0 bases and J by 6 bases, with 15 bases between them. The V gene's germline CDR1 is GTSNPN and CDR2 SVGIG (reference sequence). This CDR3 comprises 14 residues. The chain's CDR3 is CAWSVGLALTEQYF. Written as DNA, the CDR3 is TGTGCCTGGAGTGTAGGGCTAGCTCTTACCGAGCAGTACTTC.

This clone showed up just a few times. The CDR3 DNA is TGTGCCAGCGGCCCCGACTGGAGCTCCTACAATGAGCAGTTCTTC. As protein: CASGPDWSSYNEQFF. This sequence joins TRBV7-2 and TRBJ2-1, with D unresolved. Germline values: CDR1 SGHTA, CDR2 FQGNSA. The CDR3 sequence is 15 residues long. Trimming left V 8 bases short and J 0 bases short, with 14 bases between.

The chain joins TRBV2 to TRBJ2-2; tentatively, D is TRBD1 or TRBD2 (6 bases each). V was shortened by 3 bases and J by 2 bases, with 10 bases between the two germline ends. This CDR3 contains 15 residues. Germline CDR1 and CDR2: SNHLY and FYNNEI. DNA of the CDR3: TGTGCCAGCAGTGAGGAGGGGGTAAACACCGGGGAGCTGTTTTTT. Translation gives CASSEEGVNTGELFF.

The chain has TRBV5-6 and TRBJ2-7; no definite D call. In germline, CDR1 is SGHDT, CDR2 YYEEEE. V was cut by 4 bases and J by 0 bases, with 11 bases left in between. The CDR3 is 14 residues long. DNA of the CDR3: TGTGCCAGCAGCCACGTTCGGTACTCCTACGAGCAGTACTTC. This translates into CASSHVRYSYEQYF.

The chain combines TRBV6-1 with TRBJ2-7; D possibly corresponds to TRBD1 (5 bases). V was clipped by 0 bases and J by 2 bases, with 11 bases between them. CDR1 MNHNS and CDR2 SASEGT come from the germline V gene. The CDR3 contains 15 residues. CDR3 protein: CASSEAVRAPYEQYF. The CDR3 nucleotides are TGTGCCAGCAGTGAAGCGGTCAGGGCCCCCTACGAGCAGTACTTC.

This clone was seen a few times. The V gene is TRBV7-2, the J gene TRBJ1-1; D may be TRBD1 (5 bases). The germline V gene has CDR1 SGHTA and CDR2 FQGNSA. CDR3 size: 13 residues. V lost 3 bases and J 4 bases, leaving 9 bases between the germline ends. The CDR3 sequence: CASSFWGATEAFF. The DNA for the CDR3 is TGTGCCAGCAGCTTTTGGGGCGCCACTGAAGCTTTCTTT.

V and J are TRBV6-2 or TRBV6-3 and TRBJ1-1; D call uncertain. Trimming took off 2 bases at V and 4 bases at J, with 11 bases between the two ends. The germline CDR1 and CDR2 sequences are MNHEY and SVGEGT. This CDR3 has 14 residues. In DNA form, the CDR3 reads TGTGCCAGCAGTTACCGGTCAGAGGGCACTGAAGCTTTCTTT. Its protein product is CASSYRSEGTEAFF.

V is TRBV14 and J is TRBJ2-3; either TRBD1 or TRBD2 may supply D (5 bases each). The germline V gene encodes CDR1 SGHDN and CDR2 FVKESK. This CDR3 contains 18 residues. V dropped 3 bases and J dropped 4 bases, with 23 bases sitting between them. For the CDR3, the DNA is TGTGCCAGCAGCCACCCGGGACGGGGATGGCAGGCGTCAGATACGCAGTATTTT. Its translation: CASSHPGRGWQASDTQYF.

The chain links TRBV5-5 to TRBJ1-4; 8 bases match TRBD1. The germline V gene has CDR1 SGHKS and CDR2 YYEKEE (reference sequence). This CDR3 region has 16 residues. V trimming: 0 bases; J trimming: 5 bases; junction bases outside the gene matches: 6. CDR3 sequence reads: CASSLAGWDRNEKLFF. The CDR3 DNA sequence: TGTGCCAGCAGCTTGGCTGGCTGGGACAGGAATGAAAAACTGTTTTTT.

This chain's CDR3 is CASTVRGRINEKLFF. CDR3 DNA sequence: TGTGCCAGTACTGTCAGGGGGCGCATTAATGAAAAACTGTTTTTT. The chain combines TRBV19 with TRBJ1-4; 8 bases are a match to TRBD1. V was clipped by 7 bases and J by 4 bases; unmatched bases: 8. The V gene's germline CDR1 is LNHDA and CDR2 SQIVND (reference sequence). The CDR3 covers 15 residues.